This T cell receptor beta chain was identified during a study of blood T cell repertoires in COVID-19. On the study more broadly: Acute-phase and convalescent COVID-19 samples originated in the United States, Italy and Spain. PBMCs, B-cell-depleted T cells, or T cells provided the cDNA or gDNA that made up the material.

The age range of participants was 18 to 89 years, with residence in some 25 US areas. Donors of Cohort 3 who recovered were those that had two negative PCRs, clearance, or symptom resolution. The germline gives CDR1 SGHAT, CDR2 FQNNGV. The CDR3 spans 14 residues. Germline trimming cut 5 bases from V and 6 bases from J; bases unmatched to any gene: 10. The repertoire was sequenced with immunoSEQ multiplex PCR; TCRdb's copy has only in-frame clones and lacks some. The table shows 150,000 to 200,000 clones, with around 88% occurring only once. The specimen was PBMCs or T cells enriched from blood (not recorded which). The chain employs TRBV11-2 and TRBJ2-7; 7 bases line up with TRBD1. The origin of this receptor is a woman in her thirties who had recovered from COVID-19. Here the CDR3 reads CASSATTGNSEQYF. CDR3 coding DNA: TGTGCCAGCAGCGCTACGACAGGGAATAGCGAGCAGTACTTC.